This T cell receptor (beta chain) was profiled in a study of CD8+CD57+ T cells in acquired aplastic anemia. Across the whole study: Sorted CD4+ plus CD8+ cells gave DNA averaging roughly 3.5 ug.

Germline lookup yields CDR1 LGHDT and CDR2 YNNKEL (reference sequence). The CDR3 runs to 14 residues. Deletions cut 2 bases from V and 4 bases from J, with 11 bases between. Template material for TCR beta VDJ and CDR3 profiling consisted of genomic DNA. Each CDR3 protein gets one entry after TCRdb re-called the reads with MiXCR. This repertoire shows around 200,000 distinct CDR3 sequences, about half found once; its top ten account for about 20%. Selection for sequencing was limited to patients who had shown CD8+CD57+ cell expansion by flow cytometry. Every patient was diagnosed with severe acquired aplastic anemia.

The sample consisted of sorted CD4+, CD8+, or CD8+CD57+ T cells (not recorded which) from PBMCs. This clonotype originated in a human donor with aplastic anemia. The chain uses TRBV3-1 and TRBJ1-1; TRBD1 might be the D (5 bases). DNA of the CDR3: TGTGCCAGCAGCCAAAGACCAGGGATCACTGAAGCTTTCTTT. Its protein is CASSQRPGITEAFF.